The T cell receptor (beta chain) described here comes from a study of shared clonotypes between healthy human individuals. Germline V CDR1 and CDR2: SNHLY, FYNNEI. The CDR3 loop spans 11 amino acids. Trimming cost V 2 bases and J 10 bases, with 9 bases left between them. Only in-frame clones appear in the TCRdb table, and some are missing; sequencing was by immunoSEQ multiplex PCR. Among about 1.4 million clones listed, approximately 96% were seen once. The sample taken for sequencing was naive CD4+ T cells sorted from blood. As for subset: CD45RA+ positively selected. The clonotype was recovered from a man younger than 45 in good health. This sequence joins TRBV2 and TRBJ2-7; D is ambiguous. The CDR3 bases are TGTGCCAGCAGTGAAACTGCTGGTCAGTACTTC. This encodes CASSETAGQYF.